Each of the 30 T cell receptor beta chains below was sequenced from the same sample in a study of shared clonotypes between healthy human individuals. Measured with immunoSEQ multiplex PCR; TCRdb has only the in-frame clones, and not every one. The sample records 760,000 or so clones, 90% to 97% being singletons. As defined, naive CD8 cells were CD45RO-negative and positively selected for CCR7, with terminally differentiated effector memory CD45RA+ cells excluded. The sequenced material came from naive CD8+ T cells sorted from blood. Source of these receptors: a man aged 25-45 years in good health.

A few counts support this clone. Other DNA sequences in the sample encode the same CDR3. The chain recombines TRBV29-1 with TRBJ1-2; D gene uncertain. The CDR3 runs to 11 residues. Germline CDR1 is SQVTM and CDR2 is ANQGSEA. Trimming removed 5 bases at V and 1 base at J, with 5 bases between. The CDR3 sequence: CSVLDNYGYTF. The DNA for the CDR3 is TGCAGCGTTTTGGATAACTATGGCTACACCTTC.

The gene calls are TRBV7-8 and TRBJ2-7; D is uncertain. The CDR3 is 19 residues long. V was clipped by 2 bases and J by 0 bases, with 23 bases between them. CDR1 is SGHVS, CDR2 FQNEAQ, per germline. This CDR3 is CASSLSEYVLTSSSYEQYF. CDR3 sequence (DNA): TGTGCCAGCAGCTTATCTGAATACGTCTTAACCTCGAGCTCCTACGAGCAGTACTTC.

The count of this clone is one. This rearrangement joins TRBV7-9 to TRBJ2-5, with D perhaps TRBD2 (6 bases). The CDR3 covers 14 residues. Trimming stripped 5 bases from V and 4 bases from J, with 14 bases between. Germline loops: CDR1 SEHNR, CDR2 FQNEAQ (reference sequence). The CDR3 DNA reads as TGTGCCAGCAGCCCAAGCGGGTCATCAGAGACCCAGTACTTC. Residues: CASSPSGSSETQYF. Complete variable domain (other parts from reference TRBV7-9 and TRBJ2-5): DTGVSQNPRHKITKRGQNVTFRCDPISEHNRLYWYRQTLGQGPEFLTYFQNEAQLEKSRLLSDRFSAERPKGSFSTLEIQRTEQGDSAMYLCASSPSGSSETQYFGPGTRLLVL.

The chain recombines TRBV29-1 with TRBJ2-7; D not certain. Trimming left V 0 bases short and J 3 bases short, with 9 bases between. The germline V gene has CDR1 SQVTM and CDR2 ANQGSEA. The CDR3 is 13 amino acids. In DNA form, the CDR3 reads TGCAGCGTTGAAGATCTGGACGACTACGAGCAGTACTTC. Its protein product is CSVEDLDDYEQYF.

The chain joins TRBV5-1 to TRBJ2-1, with D uncertain. The CDR3 loop spans 13 amino acids. The germline V gene has CDR1 SGHRS and CDR2 YFSETQ. Between the trimmed V and J ends, which lost 7 bases and 0 bases, there was a span of 8 bases. The CDR3 protein is CASQESSYNEQFF. The CDR3, as DNA: TGCGCCAGCCAGGAGAGCTCCTACAATGAGCAGTTCTTC.

This chain links TRBV30 with TRBJ1-2; 7 bases fit TRBD1. Trimming cost V 2 bases and J 1 base; bases outside gene matches: 10. Germline V gene data show CDR1 as GTSNPN and CDR2 as SVGIG (reference sequence). This CDR3 spans 16 amino acids. The CDR3 region is CAWSTLDRLINYGYTF. In DNA, the CDR3 is TGTGCCTGGAGTACGCTGGACAGGCTTATTAACTATGGCTACACCTTC.

This chain joins TRBV29-1 and TRBJ2-7; D call uncertain. This CDR3 has 14 residues. Germline-derived CDR1 and CDR2 are SQVTM and ANQGSEA. Trimming stripped 5 bases from V and 3 bases from J, with 17 bases between. CDR3 nucleotide sequence: TGCAGCGTTAACTTCCCCCAAAAGGGCTACGAGCAGTACTTC. Amino acid sequence: CSVNFPQKGYEQYF.

The J gene is TRBJ2-7, the V gene TRBV4-1, with D unclear. The germline CDR1 and CDR2 sequences are MGHRA and YSYEKL. Trimming left V 5 bases short and J 3 bases short, with 11 bases between. The CDR3 spans 13 residues. CDR3 region: CASSSETNYEQYF. The CDR3 nucleotides are TGCGCCAGCAGCTCGGAAACCAACTACGAGCAGTACTTC.

This sequence joins TRBV6-5 and TRBJ1-2; a possible D gene is TRBD1 (6 bases). This CDR3 has 15 amino acids. CDR1 and CDR2 from the germline V gene are MNHEY and SVGAGI. V shed 6 bases and J shed 8 bases, with 22 bases lying between them. The CDR3 loop is CASSRLMTGPEGYTF. DNA for the CDR3: TGTGCCAGCAGCCGACTTATGACAGGTCCTGAGGGCTACACCTTC.

Only one count was recorded for this clone. The rearrangement links TRBV19 to TRBJ1-3; D is unresolved. Trimming shortened V by 5 bases and J by 0 bases, and 5 bases separated the two germline ends. CDR3 length: 13 amino acids. CDR1 is LNHDA, CDR2 SQIVND, per germline (reference sequence). This chain's CDR3 is CASSAVSGNTIYF. DNA for the CDR3: TGTGCCAGTAGTGCCGTCTCTGGAAACACCATATATTTT.

This clone appeared a single time. The rearrangement joins TRBV5-1 to TRBJ1-4; D ambiguous. Trimming left V 3 bases short and J 0 bases short, with 9 bases between. The CDR3 has 15 residues. CDR1 and CDR2 from the germline V gene are SGHRS and YFSETQ. CDR3 loop: CASSYETATNEKLFF. CDR3 coding DNA: TGCGCCAGCAGCTATGAGACCGCAACTAATGAAAAACTGTTTTTT. The full variable domain, rest sourced from reference TRBV5-1 and TRBJ1-4, is KAGVTQTPRYLIKTRGQQVTLSCSPISGHRSVSWYQQTPGQGLQFLFEYFSETQRNKGNFPGRFSGRQFSNSRSEMNVSTLELGDSALYLCASSYETATNEKLFFGSGTQLSVL.

V gene TRBV4-1 combines with J gene TRBJ2-7; 10 nucleotides line up with TRBD1. Trimming at V came to 5 bases and at J to 4 bases, leaving 11 bases not matched to a gene. The CDR3 contains 16 residues. CDR1 and CDR2 (germline): MGHRA, YSYEKL. CDR3 nucleotides: TGCGCCAGCAGCGCAGTTACGGGACAGGGGTTGTACGAGCAGTACTTC. Amino acid sequence: CASSAVTGQGLYEQYF.

The V and J genes are TRBV7-6 and TRBJ2-1, with TRBD2 matching over 12 bases. Germline values: CDR1 SGHVS, CDR2 FNYEAQ. The CDR3 loop spans 17 amino acids. The V and J ends lost 5 bases and 7 bases, in that order; junction bases with no gene match: 12. The CDR3 DNA follows: TGTGCCAGCAGCCAAGGACTAGCGGGACATGCGGGGAATGAGCAGTTCTTC. Amino acid sequence: CASSQGLAGHAGNEQFF.

This sequence joins TRBV29-1 and TRBJ2-7; 7 positions match TRBD2. Germline V gene data show CDR1 as SQVTM and CDR2 as ANQGSEA. CDR3 size: 12 residues. The trim removed 5 bases at V and 3 bases at J, leaving 4 bases unmatched. The CDR3 DNA sequence: TGCAGCGTTACTAGCGTAGGCTACGAGCAGTACTTC. The encoded protein is CSVTSVGYEQYF.

The chain employs TRBV28 and TRBJ2-7, with a possible D match to TRBD1 (5 bases). The germline gives CDR1 MDHEN, CDR2 SYDVKM. The V end was cut by 2 bases, the J end by 4 bases, with 9 bases between. The CDR3 is 13 residues long. Here the CDR3 DNA reads TGTGCCAGCAGTTTACGTCAGGGTTACGAGCAGTACTTC. Amino acid sequence: CASSLRQGYEQYF.

The CDR3 reads CASRVRTALNTEAFF. CDR3 coding DNA: TGTGCCAGCAGGGTTAGGACAGCCTTAAACACTGAAGCTTTCTTT. This rearrangement joins TRBV2 to TRBJ1-1; the D gene is possibly TRBD1 (6 bases). The germline CDR1 and CDR2 sequences are SNHLY and FYNNEI. Trimming stripped 6 bases from V and 2 bases from J, with 16 bases between. The CDR3 spans 15 residues.

V and J are TRBV27 and TRBJ1-5; no clear D gene. This CDR3 has 14 amino acids. Germline V CDR1 and CDR2: MNHEY, SMNVEV (reference sequence). Trimming stripped 5 bases from V and 6 bases from J, with 14 bases between. CDR3 DNA sequence: TGTGCCAGCAGTAGCCTTGGGATGGGTCAGCCCCAGCATTTT. Encoded protein: CASSSLGMGQPQHF.

The chain joins TRBV5-5 to TRBJ1-4, with TRBD1 matching 9 bases. CDR1 is SGHKS and CDR2 is YYEKEE in the germline V gene (reference sequence). Unmatched junction bases numbered 6, after V lost 5 bases and J lost 4 bases. The CDR3 has 15 residues. Here the CDR3 reads CASRNRDRDNEKLFF. CDR3 nucleotide sequence: TGTGCCAGCAGAAACCGGGACAGGGATAATGAAAAACTGTTTTTT.

The chain employs TRBV10-3 and TRBJ2-1, with TRBD2 matching 13 bases. Germline loops: CDR1 ENHRY, CDR2 SYGVKD. Trimming took 6 bases from V and 5 from J; bases not matched to a gene: 7. The CDR3 totals 16 residues. Here the CDR3 reads CAISGTSGTPDNEQFF. The CDR3 DNA reads as TGTGCCATCAGCGGGACTAGCGGGACCCCCGACAATGAGCAGTTCTTC.

This clone came up once. The chain links TRBV7-9 to TRBJ2-5, with 11 bases identical to TRBD2. Germline CDR1 SEHNR, CDR2 FQNEAQ (reference sequence). J gave up 5 bases and V 6 bases, and 5 bases lay outside the gene matches. The CDR3 has 14 amino acids. CDR3 sequence reads: CASRGRTSGETQYF. Here the CDR3 DNA reads TGTGCCAGCAGAGGAAGGACTAGCGGGGAGACCCAGTACTTC.

This sequence joins TRBV6-4 and TRBJ1-5; D perhaps matches TRBD1 (6 bases). The CDR3 runs to 14 residues. Germline V gene data show CDR1 as MRHNA and CDR2 as SNTAGT. V lost 5 bases to trimming and J lost 7 bases, with 15 bases between them. The CDR3 protein is CASSQVGGNQPQHF. The CDR3 bases are TGTGCCAGCAGTCAGGTAGGGGGGAACCAGCCCCAGCATTTT.

The chain recombines TRBV7-9 with TRBJ2-5, with TRBD2 identical over 13 bases. The junction had 5 bases not matched to a gene; V was cut back by 5 bases and J by 2 bases. There are 16 residues in the CDR3. CDR1 and CDR2 from the germline V gene are SEHNR and FQNEAQ (reference sequence). CDR3 nucleotide sequence: TGTGCCAGCAGCCCTAAACTAGCGGGAGGGCAAGAGACCCAGTACTTC. It yields the protein CASSPKLAGGQETQYF.

The chain employs TRBV7-8 and TRBJ2-6; TRBD1 aligns across 7 bases. The CDR3 length is 18 residues. Trimming removed 5 bases from V and 0 bases from J; junction bases left unmatched: 10. CDR1 and CDR2 from the germline V gene are SGHVS and FQNEAQ. The CDR3 nucleotides read TGTGCCAGCAGCCTAGAGCGGACAGGAGTCTCTGGGGCCAACGTCCTGACTTTC. It encodes CASSLERTGVSGANVLTF.

The V call is TRBV14, the J call TRBJ1-1, with no clear D. This CDR3 spans 13 amino acids. The germline V gene has CDR1 SGHDN and CDR2 FVKESK. The germline V and J ends were trimmed by 6 bases and 1 base, with 9 bases remaining between them. CDR3 DNA: TGTGCCAGCAGTTCCCGTTCGAACACTGAAGCTTTCTTT. It yields the protein CASSSRSNTEAFF.

The chain carries TRBV9 and TRBJ2-7, with 10 positions matching TRBD2. This CDR3 has 14 residues. Losses at the gene ends were 4 bases for V and 2 bases for J; bases not matched to a gene: 3. Germline V gene sequence: CDR1 SGDLS, CDR2 YYNGEE. CDR3 nucleotide sequence: TGTGCCAGCAGCACTAGCGGGGCTACCTACGAGCAGTACTTC. As protein: CASSTSGATYEQYF.

The V gene is TRBV7-9, the J gene TRBJ2-1, with 8 bases aligning to TRBD2. V gave up 0 bases and J gave up 7 bases; unmatched junction bases: 8. CDR3 length: 16 amino acids. CDR1 and CDR2 from the germline V gene are SEHNR and FQNEAQ (reference sequence). This CDR3 is CASSLAPAGVRNEQFF. DNA of the CDR3: TGTGCCAGCAGCTTAGCGCCAGCGGGAGTCCGAAATGAGCAGTTCTTC.

This chain connects TRBV6-6 to TRBJ1-5; tentatively, D is TRBD1 (5 bases). This CDR3 comprises 16 residues. V gave up 5 bases and J gave up 6 bases, with 20 bases separating them. Germline V gene lookup returns CDR1 MNHNY and CDR2 SVGAGI (reference sequence). CDR3 sequence (DNA): TGTGCCAGCAGTCAATACGGGGGGGGTGAGGGTCAGCCCCAGCATTTT. Its translation: CASSQYGGGEGQPQHF.

This rearrangement joins TRBV28 to TRBJ2-4; 12 nucleotides align to TRBD1. The germline CDR1 and CDR2 sequences are MDHEN and SYDVKM. With 6 bases clipped from V and 13 bases from J, the junction kept 4 bases outside the gene matches. The CDR3 has 12 residues. CDR3 protein: CASSPGQGAQYF. Here the CDR3 DNA reads TGTGCCAGCAGCCCGGGACAGGGGGCACAGTACTTC.

V and J are TRBV27 and TRBJ2-7; no clear D gene. Trimming removed 4 bases from V and 7 bases from J, with 14 bases in between. The V gene's germline CDR1 is MNHEY and CDR2 SMNVEV (reference sequence). This CDR3 spans 13 amino acids. The CDR3 reads CASSWSRLGEQYF. CDR3 DNA sequence: TGTGCCAGCAGTTGGTCCCGCCTGGGGGAGCAGTACTTC.

V is TRBV11-2 and J is TRBJ2-3; D remains ambiguous. V lost 1 base and J 6 bases, leaving 8 bases between the germline ends. Germline CDR1 and CDR2: SGHAT and FQNNGV. CDR3 length: 13 amino acids. CDR3 DNA: TGTGCCAGCAGCTTAGTCGGCGTGGATACGCAGTATTTT. The encoded protein is CASSLVGVDTQYF.